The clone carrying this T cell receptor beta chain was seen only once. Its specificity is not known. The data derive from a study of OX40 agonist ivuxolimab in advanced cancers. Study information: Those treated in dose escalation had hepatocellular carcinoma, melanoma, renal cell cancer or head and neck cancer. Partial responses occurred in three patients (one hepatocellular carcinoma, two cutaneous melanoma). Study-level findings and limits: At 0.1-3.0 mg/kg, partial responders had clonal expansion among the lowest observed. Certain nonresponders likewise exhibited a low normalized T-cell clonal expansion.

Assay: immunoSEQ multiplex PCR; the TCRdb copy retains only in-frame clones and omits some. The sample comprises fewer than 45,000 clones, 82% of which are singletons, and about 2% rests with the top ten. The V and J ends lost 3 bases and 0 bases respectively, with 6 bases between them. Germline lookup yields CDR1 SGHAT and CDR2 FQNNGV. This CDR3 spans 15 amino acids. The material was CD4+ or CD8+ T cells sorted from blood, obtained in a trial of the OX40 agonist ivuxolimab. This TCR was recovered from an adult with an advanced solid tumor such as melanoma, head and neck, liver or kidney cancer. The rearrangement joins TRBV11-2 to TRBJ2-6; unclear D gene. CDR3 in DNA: TGTGCCAGCAGCTTGTTGCCCTCTGGGGCCAACGTCCTGACTTTC. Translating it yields CASSLLPSGANVLTF.